This T cell receptor beta chain derives from a study of T cells in Graves' hyperthyroidism and ophthalmopathy. This clonotype was observed a few times. Antigen unknown. There were TCR beta CDR3 regions amplified from RNA transcripts. The HTBI set primed first-round TCR CDR3 RT-PCR. TCRdb called the multiplex PCR reads again in MiXCR, with one record for every CDR3 protein. The sample consists of 620,000 or so distinct CDR3 sequences, roughly 15% of them appearing once. Ophthalmopathy patients all had a Clinical Activity Score of at least 3, a NOSPECS grade of at least 4 and disease under 3 months old. Points from the study as a whole: The model foresaw ophthalmopathy a median roughly 6.6 months prior to onset. Blood also contained most expanded thyroid clonotypes above 0.001.

Germline-derived CDR1 and CDR2 are SGHRS and YFSETQ. This CDR3 has 17 amino acids. The V end was cut by 4 bases, the J end by 2 bases, with 21 bases between. What was sequenced was blood. The chain combines TRBV5-1 with TRBJ2-5; tentatively, D is TRBD1 (6 bases). The TCR originated in a woman between 50 and 59 years old with Graves' ophthalmopathy. CDR3 in amino acids: CASSGQLQAGIQETQYF. The CDR3 DNA sequence: TGCGCCAGCAGCGGACAGTTACAGGCGGGTATTCAAGAGACCCAGTACTTC.